Presented here are 28 T cell receptor beta chains from one specimen sequenced in a study of cytomegalovirus exposure and HLA in healthy donors. Vbeta (60) and Jbeta (13) primers were used in the PCR. TCRdb keeps only in-frame clones here, not all; method: immunoSEQ multiplex PCR. The sample includes 60,000 to 90,000 clones, about 79% of them seen just once. Sequencing was carried out using PBMCs. These TCRs come from a man between 65 and 85 years old in good health and CMV-seropositive.

The chain recombines TRBV29-1 with TRBJ1-4; 7 positions match TRBD1. Germline V gene lookup returns CDR1 SQVTM and CDR2 ANQGSEA. The CDR3 extends over 13 amino acids. V lost 8 bases and J lost 6; bases outside the gene matches: 9. The CDR3 nucleotides are TGCAGCACAAGGGGGCGGACCGATGAAAAACTGTTTTTT. Protein sequence: CSTRGRTDEKLFF. Filled out from reference TRBV29-1 and TRBJ1-4, the complete variable domain reads SAVISQKPSRDICQRGTSLTIQCQVDSQVTMMFWYRQQPGQSLTLIATANQGSEATYESGFVIDKFPISRPNLTFSTLTVSNMSPEDSSIYLCSTRGRTDEKLFFGSGTQLSVL.

V is TRBV27 and J is TRBJ1-1; D gene ambiguous. The CDR3 sequence is 13 residues long. Germline assignment: CDR1 MNHEY and CDR2 SMNVEV (reference sequence). V was pared by 4 bases and J by 1 base, with 7 bases between. CDR3 DNA: TGTGCCAGCAGTTCCGCAGGGAACACTGAAGCTTTCTTT. Its protein product is CASSSAGNTEAFF.

The chain combines TRBV19 with TRBJ1-1, with unresolved D. CDR1 is LNHDA and CDR2 is SQIVND in the germline V gene (reference sequence). V lost 1 base, J lost 4 bases, and 13 bases lay in between. This CDR3 contains 15 residues. This chain's CDR3 is CASSIGLSLGTEAFF. The CDR3 nucleotides are TGTGCCAGTAGTATAGGACTTTCTTTGGGCACTGAAGCTTTCTTT.

The chain joins TRBV5-1 to TRBJ1-6, with TRBD1 matching over 7 bases. The CDR3 spans 16 residues. V gave up 0 bases and J gave up 9 bases; unmatched junction bases: 9. From germline, CDR1 is SGHRS and CDR2 YFSETQ. Here the CDR3 reads CASSLEGTASGSPLHF. CDR3 nucleotides: TGCGCCAGCAGCTTGGAGGGGACAGCGTCGGGTTCACCCCTCCACTTT. The complete variable domain, with remaining parts taken from reference TRBV5-1 and TRBJ1-6, reads KAGVTQTPRYLIKTRGQQVTLSCSPISGHRSVSWYQQTPGQGLQFLFEYFSETQRNKGNFPGRFSGRQFSNSRSEMNVSTLELGDSALYLCASSLEGTASGSPLHFGNGTRLTVT.

The V call is TRBV4-3, the J call TRBJ2-6; D not certain. V was shortened by 0 bases and J by 0 bases, with 3 bases between the two germline ends. This CDR3 has 15 residues. Germline V gene data show CDR1 as LGHNA and CDR2 as YSLEER. The chain's CDR3 is CASSQERSGANVLTF. The CDR3 bases are TGCGCCAGCAGCCAAGAGCGCTCTGGGGCCAACGTCCTGACTTTC.

The chain couples TRBV2 to TRBJ2-5; D may be TRBD1 (6 bases). The V gene lost 4 bases and the J gene lost 7 bases, with 19 bases spanning the gap. The CDR3 length is 15 residues. Germline V gene sequence: CDR1 SNHLY, CDR2 FYNNEI. The DNA for the CDR3 is TGTGCCAGCAGTGCCCAAACTCAGGGGCTGGGGACCCAGTACTTC. This codes for CASSAQTQGLGTQYF.

The genes are TRBV7-9 and TRBJ2-7; no clear D. CDR3 size: 14 residues. V was pared by 6 bases and J by 0 bases, with 12 bases between. Looked up from germline, CDR1 is SEHNR and CDR2 is FQNEAQ (reference sequence). For the CDR3, the DNA is TGTGCCAGCAGAGAGTCCGGGTCCTCCTACGAGCAGTACTTC. Residues: CASRESGSSYEQYF.

This clone has a handful of counts. The chain is built from TRBV27 and TRBJ1-2; 10 nucleotides line up with TRBD1. Germline V gives CDR1 MNHEY, CDR2 SMNVEV (reference sequence). The length of the CDR3 is 13 residues. V trimming: 4 bases; J trimming: 9 bases; junction bases outside the gene matches: 5. CDR3 residues: CASSSTGGLSYTF. Here the CDR3 DNA reads TGTGCCAGCAGTTCGACAGGGGGCTTAAGCTACACCTTC.

The sample holds one count of this clone. CDR3 DNA sequence: TGTGCCAGCAGCCAAGGGGACTATAACACCGGGGAGCTGTTTTTT. Encoded protein: CASSQGDYNTGELFF. The rearrangement uses TRBV4-2 and TRBJ2-2, with 7 positions matching TRBD2. Germline trimming cut 1 base from V and 2 bases from J; bases unmatched to any gene: 1. Germline CDR1 reads LGHNA; CDR2 reads YNFKEQ. This CDR3 region has 15 residues.

Note on this clone: Within the sample, other DNA sequences also encode this same CDR3. This chain joins TRBV10-2 and TRBJ1-5, with unresolved D. The V end was cut by 0 bases, the J end by 4 bases, with 7 bases between. The CDR3 has 14 amino acids. CDR1 and CDR2 from the germline V gene are WSHSY and SAAADI. The CDR3 sequence: CASSESSGNQPQHF. As DNA, the CDR3 is TGCGCCAGCAGTGAGTCGAGCGGGAATCAGCCCCAGCATTTT.

The chain links TRBV9 to TRBJ2-3; the match to TRBD2 covers 7 bases. Germline values: CDR1 SGDLS, CDR2 YYNGEE. V dropped 7 bases and J dropped 0; count of bases not matched to a gene: 8. The CDR3 contains 15 residues. CDR3 sequence: CASSWTGGSTDTQYF. Written as DNA, the CDR3 is TGTGCCAGCTCTTGGACGGGGGGAAGCACAGATACGCAGTATTTT.

CDR3 nucleotide sequence: TGTGCCGTCGCAGACACCGGGACAGGGGTTTACGAGCAGTACTTC. Protein sequence: CAVADTGTGVYEQYF. The chain is built from TRBV10-3 and TRBJ2-7; TRBD1 matches 10 bases. Germline CDR1 reads ENHRY; CDR2 reads SYGVKD. The CDR3 runs 15 residues. The V segment lost 11 bases and the J segment 4 bases; nucleotides outside the gene matches: 14.

Details on this clone: Other DNA sequences in the sample encode the same CDR3. The V and J genes are TRBV18 and TRBJ1-3; D gene unclear. Trimming shortened V by 3 bases and J by 4 bases, and 7 bases separated the two germline ends. Germline CDR1 KGHSH, CDR2 LQKENI. This CDR3 has 13 amino acids. The CDR3 DNA is TGTGCCAGCTCACCTGAGGGCGGAAACACCATATATTTT. Its translation: CASSPEGGNTIYF.

The gene calls are TRBV2 and TRBJ2-2; D is unresolved. CDR3 length: 12 amino acids. Trimming stripped 7 bases from V and 4 bases from J, with 7 bases between. CDR1 and CDR2 from the germline V gene are SNHLY and FYNNEI. The CDR3 sequence is CASKYGTGELFF. The CDR3 coding sequence is TGTGCCAGCAAATACGGCACCGGGGAGCTGTTTTTT.

J is TRBJ1-6 and V is TRBV6-1; no clear D. Deletions cut 0 bases from V and 10 bases from J, with 4 bases between. CDR3 length: 12 amino acids. Germline CDR1 is MNHNS and CDR2 is SASEGT. The DNA for the CDR3 is TGTGCCAGCAGTGAAGCGAGATCACCCCTCCACTTT. This translates into CASSEARSPLHF.

This clone was seen a few times. The chain recombines TRBV5-1 with TRBJ1-6, with 10 positions matching TRBD1. Per germline, CDR1 SGHRS and CDR2 YFSETQ. V dropped 2 bases and J dropped 8; count of bases not matched to a gene: 1. This CDR3 comprises 14 residues. CDR3 DNA sequence: TGCGCCAGCAGCTTAGGACAGGGGGATTCACCCCTCCACTTT. Its translation is CASSLGQGDSPLHF. Together with reference TRBV5-1 and TRBJ1-6, the CDR3 gives the full variable domain: KAGVTQTPRYLIKTRGQQVTLSCSPISGHRSVSWYQQTPGQGLQFLFEYFSETQRNKGNFPGRFSGRQFSNSRSEMNVSTLELGDSALYLCASSLGQGDSPLHFGNGTRLTVT.

CDR3 nucleotides: TGCGCCAGCAGCCAAGATGCAGAGCGGGGCTACACCTTC. It is translated as CASSQDAERGYTF. The genes are TRBV4-1 and TRBJ1-2; the D is unclear. CDR1 and CDR2 (germline): MGHRA, YSYEKL. The CDR3 totals 13 residues. The V end was cut by 0 bases, the J end by 8 bases, with 10 bases between.

This chain links TRBV6-6 with TRBJ1-2; a weak D match, TRBD1 (6 bases). This CDR3 is built from 16 residues. Per germline, CDR1 MNHNY and CDR2 SVGAGI (reference sequence). The V end was cut by 5 bases, the J end by 6 bases, with 22 bases between. The CDR3 DNA is TGTGCCAGCAGTACCTCAACCGGGACATCACCCAATGGCTACACCTTC. This translates into CASSTSTGTSPNGYTF.

Remarks on this clone: Germline is not matched at one junction end, which may reflect a read error. The chain combines TRBV30 with TRBJ1-2, with a possible D match to TRBD1 (5 bases). This CDR3 region has 13 residues. CDR1 is GTSNPN and CDR2 is SVGIG in the germline V gene (reference sequence). This chain's CDR3 is CAWSVSGNYDYTF. CDR3 sequence (DNA): TGTGCCTGGAGTGTATCAGGGAACTATGACTACACCTTC.

Only a few counts were recorded for this clone. V usage is TRBV6-5 and J usage is TRBJ1-2, with D possibly matching TRBD1 (5 bases). Trimming took off 6 bases at V and 5 bases at J, with 19 bases between the two ends. Germline V gene data show CDR1 as MNHEY and CDR2 as SVGAGI. There are 15 residues in the CDR3. CDR3 nucleotides: TGTGCCAGCAGGCCAACCCAAACAGGACATTATGGCTACACCTTC. Translation: CASRPTQTGHYGYTF.

The V call is TRBV10-3, the J call TRBJ2-1; D unresolved. Per the germline V gene, CDR1 is ENHRY and CDR2 is SYGVKD. With 3 bases removed from V and 6 bases from J, the gap between germline ends came to 9 bases. The CDR3 runs to 13 residues. The CDR3 DNA reads as TGTGCCATCAGTGATCTCACGGGCAATGAGCAGTTCTTC. This gives the protein CAISDLTGNEQFF.

The chain links TRBV28 to TRBJ2-7, with D possibly TRBD2 on 5 matching bases. Germline loops: CDR1 MDHEN, CDR2 SYDVKM. The germline V and J ends were trimmed by 6 bases and 6 bases, with 12 bases remaining between them. The CDR3 loop spans 12 amino acids. Here the CDR3 DNA reads TGTGCCAGCAGCGACGCGGGTTTCGAGCAGTACTTC. Protein sequence: CASSDAGFEQYF.

V usage is TRBV4-1 and J usage is TRBJ2-3; a possible D gene is TRBD1 (6 bases). V was pared by 4 bases and J by 2 bases, with 19 bases between. CDR1 MGHRA and CDR2 YSYEKL come from the germline V gene. CDR3 length: 17 amino acids. CDR3 residues: CASSRDQQGPFTDTQYF. The CDR3 DNA reads TGCGCCAGCAGCCGAGACCAACAGGGCCCCTTCACAGATACGCAGTATTTT.

The rearrangement uses TRBV6-1 and TRBJ2-7; the D gene is possibly TRBD2 (6 bases). This CDR3 is 15 amino acids long. Per the germline V gene, CDR1 is MNHNS and CDR2 is SASEGT. The V gene lost 0 bases and the J gene lost 6 bases, with 15 bases spanning the gap. The CDR3 is CASSEATGTPTEQYF. For the CDR3, the DNA is TGTGCCAGCAGTGAAGCAACCGGGACTCCAACCGAGCAGTACTTC.

The J gene is TRBJ2-7, the V gene TRBV11-3, with TRBD2 matching 7 bases. This CDR3 contains 14 residues. V lost 8 bases, J lost 2 bases, and 9 bases stayed unmatched. CDR1 is SGHNT and CDR2 is YENEEA in the germline V gene. In DNA, the CDR3 is TGTGCCAGCCGGGAGCGGGGTAAGGCCTACGAGCAGTACTTC. It translates to CASRERGKAYEQYF.

The chain recombines TRBV2 with TRBJ1-4; possible D gene TRBD1, 6 bases. CDR1 is SNHLY, CDR2 FYNNEI, per germline. The CDR3 is 14 amino acids. Between the trimmed V and J ends, which lost 9 bases and 8 bases, there was a span of 19 bases. The CDR3 nucleotides read TGTGCCAGTACCGATGGGGGGGCTGGGGAAAAACTGTTTTTT. Translating it yields CASTDGGAGEKLFF.

V gene TRBV27 combines with J gene TRBJ2-5; TRBD2 might be the D (6 bases). The CDR3 has 14 residues. Germline V lookup: CDR1 MNHEY, CDR2 SMNVEV (reference sequence). V dropped 8 bases and J dropped 7 bases, with 20 bases sitting between them. The chain's CDR3 is CASGTLAVARTQYF. The CDR3 DNA sequence: TGTGCCAGCGGAACCTTAGCGGTTGCGCGGACCCAGTACTTC.

The chain recombines TRBV7-2 with TRBJ2-7; TRBD2 matches 11 bases. Per germline, CDR1 SGHTA and CDR2 FQGNSA. The CDR3 totals 15 residues. The trim removed 5 bases at V and 4 bases at J, leaving 7 bases unmatched. CDR3 amino acids: CASSLSGGAQYEQYF. The CDR3, as DNA: TGTGCCAGCAGCCTTAGCGGGGGGGCCCAGTACGAGCAGTACTTC.